The rows below give T cell receptor beta chains drawn from one sample of a study of cytomegalovirus exposure and HLA in healthy donors. Clones were sequenced by immunoSEQ multiplex PCR, and TCRdb holds only the in-frame ones, with some missing. The sample carries around 100,000 clones, about 82% recorded once. The specimen sequenced was PBMCs. These receptor sequences come from a man aged 25 to 45 in good health and CMV-seronegative. Both conserved end residues are part of each CDR3. A D gene is named only where the DNA matches it firmly. Clone size is given for some rows only: seen once, a few or many times, or a class if the clone is expanded.

len,d_gene,abundance,v_gene,j_gene,CDR3nt,CDR3aa
15,TRBD2,NA,TRBV9,TRBJ2-5,TGTGCCAGCAGCGCCGGCCGGACTAGCCGTGAGACCCAGTACTTC,CASSAGRTSRETQYF
23,NA,NA,TRBV27,TRBJ2-1,TGTGCCAGCAGTCCAATATACCCCTCAGGGGCGACTCTCTCGCTCAGTACCTACAATGAGCAGTTCTTC,CASSPIYPSGATLSLSTYNEQFF
15,TRBD1,NA,TRBV10-1,TRBJ2-3,TGCGCCAGCAGTGACACAGGGGGCGGAACAGATACGCAGTATTTT,CASSDTGGGTDTQYF
16,TRBD2,NA,TRBV5-4,TRBJ2-5,TGTGCCAGCAGCTTGCTAATCGCAGGGAGGGGAGAGACCCAGTACTTC,CASSLLIAGRGETQYF
15,TRBD2,once,TRBV2,TRBJ2-7,TGTGCCAGCAGTGAACGGCGGGGGGGCTCTTACGAGCAGTACTTC,CASSERRGGSYEQYF
15,NA,NA,TRBV6-5,TRBJ1-5,TGTGCCAGCAGTTACTCGTCCGGGAACAATCAGCCCCAGCATTTT,CASSYSSGNNQPQHF
15,TRBD2,once,TRBV6-5,TRBJ2-7,TGTGCCAGCAGTTCCCAAGGGGTTCTAGCGGGGGAGCAGTACTTC,CASSSQGVLAGEQYF
14,NA,NA,TRBV9,TRBJ1-2,TGTGCCAGCAGCGTAGAATCAGGAAACTATGGCTACACCTTC,CASSVESGNYGYTF
16,TRBD1,NA,TRBV5-4,TRBJ1-4,TGTGCCAGCAGCTTTGGGGGGACAGAGGGAGAGGAAAAACTGTTTTTT,CASSFGGTEGEEKLFF
14,TRBD1,NA,TRBV18,TRBJ1-4,TGTGCCAGCTCACCGGACAGGGGAGATGAAAAACTGTTTTTT,CASSPDRGDEKLFF
16,TRBD1,NA,TRBV27,TRBJ2-7,TGTGCCAGCAGTTTATATTGGGACAGGGGCTCCTACGAGCAGTACTTC,CASSLYWDRGSYEQYF
15,TRBD1,once,TRBV7-9,TRBJ2-1,TGTGCCAGCAGCACACCAGACAGGGGTAACAATGAGCAGTTCTTC,CASSTPDRGNNEQFF
11,TRBD1,NA,TRBV29-1,TRBJ1-2,TGCAGCGATAGGACAGGGGTTTCGCTCACCTTC,CSDRTGVSLTF
16,TRBD1,NA,TRBV14,TRBJ2-5,TGTGCCAGCAGCCCCCTCAGGGGGCAGTCCCAAGAGACCCAGTACTTC,CASSPLRGQSQETQYF
17,NA,NA,TRBV30,TRBJ2-2,TGTGCCTGGAGTTTAGGCTCCGCAGGGATAACCCCCGGGGAGCTGTTTTTT,CAWSLGSAGITPGELFF
13,NA,NA,TRBV30,TRBJ1-2,TGTGCCTGGAGAAGCGCGGCCAGCTATGGCTACACCTTC,CAWRSAASYGYTF
16,NA,few,TRBV7-8,TRBJ1-5,TGTGCCAGCAGCTTGTTTGCCGGGACATCCGATCAGCCCCAGCATTTT,CASSLFAGTSDQPQHF
15,TRBD1,NA,TRBV4-2,TRBJ2-7,TGTGCCAGCAGCCCTGATGTGACAGGGGCCTACGAGCAGTACTTC,CASSPDVTGAYEQYF
14,TRBD1,NA,TRBV2,TRBJ2-2,TGTGCCAGCAGTGGGACAGGGAACACCGGGGAGCTGTTTTTT,CASSGTGNTGELFF
16,TRBD1,NA,TRBV28,TRBJ2-2,TGTGCCAGCAGTACCGTACAGGGGGCTCACACCGGGGAGCTGTTTTTT,CASSTVQGAHTGELFF
17,TRBD1,NA,TRBV6-1,TRBJ2-3,TGTGCCAGCAGTGACCCTTTAACGGCAGGGGGTATGAATACGCAGTATTTT,CASSDPLTAGGMNTQYF
13,NA,NA,TRBV10-3,TRBJ1-3,TGTGCCATCGGACTTAGCTCTGGAAACACCATATATTTT,CAIGLSSGNTIYF
14,TRBD2,once,TRBV5-4,TRBJ2-1,TGTGCCAGCAGCGGGGCCGGGGGGTACAATGAGCAGTTCTTC,CASSGAGGYNEQFF
13,NA,NA,TRBV4-1,TRBJ2-5,TGCGCCAGCGCCCCCAGAGGCGGGGAGACCCAGTACTTC,CASAPRGGETQYF
17,TRBD2,NA,TRBV9,TRBJ2-1,TGTGCCAGCAGCGTACCTCCCTTAGCGGGAGGTCTCAATGAGCAGTTCTTC,CASSVPPLAGGLNEQFF
16,TRBD1,NA,TRBV15,TRBJ2-1,TGTGCCACCAGCGGGCGTTACGGGACAGCTTACAATGAGCAGTTCTTC,CATSGRYGTAYNEQFF
15,NA,NA,TRBV18,TRBJ1-1,TGTGCCAGCTCACCCCTGTTAGAGGTTGGCACTGAAGCTTTCTTT,CASSPLLEVGTEAFF
14,TRBD1,NA,TRBV7-9,TRBJ2-7,TGTGCCAGCAGTCGGACACAGGGGCCTTACGAGCAGTACTTC,CASSRTQGPYEQYF
14,NA,NA,TRBV5-5,TRBJ1-3,TGTGCCAGCAGCTTGGAAACAGTTGGAAACACCATATATTTT,CASSLETVGNTIYF
15,TRBD2,NA,TRBV25-1,TRBJ2-1,TGTGCCAGCAGTGATGGTAGCGGGAGGATGACTGAGCAGTTCTTC,CASSDGSGRMTEQFF
15,NA,NA,TRBV5-4,TRBJ1-4,TGTGCCAGCAGCTCTGGGAGGCAGGGTAATGAAAAACTGTTTTTT,CASSSGRQGNEKLFF
13,NA,NA,TRBV6-5,TRBJ1-2,TGTGCCAGCAGGAAGGGGCCCAACTATGGCTACACCTTC,CASRKGPNYGYTF
16,NA,NA,TRBV27,TRBJ1-1,TGTGCCAGCAGTTTAAATGGAGGGACGTTGGGCACTGAAGCTTTCTTT,CASSLNGGTLGTEAFF
15,TRBD1,NA,TRBV18,TRBJ1-5,TGTGCCAGCTCCCGAACAGGGGCGGTCAATCAGCCCCAGCATTTT,CASSRTGAVNQPQHF
14,NA,NA,TRBV2,TRBJ2-7,TGTGCCAGCAGTCAAGAGACAGCAGCCTACGAGCAGTACTTC,CASSQETAAYEQYF
17,NA,NA,TRBV5-1,TRBJ2-3,TGCGCCAGCAGCTCTAGTTTCACCTCGAGCTACACAGATACGCAGTATTTT,CASSSSFTSSYTDTQYF
17,NA,NA,TRBV7-2,TRBJ1-5,TGTGCCAGCAGCTTAGTTACCGGGGGGCTGGGGGGCCAGCCCCAGCATTTT,CASSLVTGGLGGQPQHF
16,TRBD2,NA,TRBV27,TRBJ2-3,TGTGCCAGCAGGGGACTAGCGGGTATAAGCACAGATACGCAGTATTTT,CASRGLAGISTDTQYF
17,NA,NA,TRBV28,TRBJ1-1,TGTGCCAGCAGTTCGGACACCCAACTCAGGACGAACACTGAAGCTTTCTTT,CASSSDTQLRTNTEAFF
13,TRBD1,NA,TRBV2,TRBJ2-7,TGTGCCAGCGGACAGGGGGTCGTGCACGAGCAGTACTTC,CASGQGVVHEQYF
14,NA,NA,TRBV2,TRBJ1-5,TGTGCCAGCAGTGAATGGCAGGAAGGTCAGCCCCAGCATTTT,CASSEWQEGQPQHF
15,TRBD2,NA,TRBV27,TRBJ2-3,TGTGCCAGCAGTTTCGGCGGGAGTGGTACAGATACGCAGTATTTT,CASSFGGSGTDTQYF
15,NA,NA,TRBV5-6,TRBJ1-3,TGTGCCAGCAGCGTAACAGGGAGCTCTGGAAACACCATATATTTT,CASSVTGSSGNTIYF
14,NA,NA,TRBV6-6,TRBJ2-7,TGTGCCAGCAGGCGGGACGTAAGCTCCTACGAGCAGTACTTC,CASRRDVSSYEQYF
18,NA,NA,TRBV19,TRBJ1-1,TGTGCCAGTAGTATAGATGCGACAGGTTACTATCCGAACACTGAAGCTTTCTTT,CASSIDATGYYPNTEAFF
14,NA,few,TRBV4-3,TRBJ2-7,TGCGCCAGCAGCCACTCCCTCGACATCTACGAGCAGTACTTC,CASSHSLDIYEQYF
17,TRBD2,once,TRBV9,TRBJ2-6,TGTGCCAGCAGCGTACGGCTAGCGGGGTCCGGGGCCAACGTCCTGACTTTC,CASSVRLAGSGANVLTF
15,NA,NA,TRBV4-1,TRBJ1-2,TGCGCCAGCAGCCAACTCGGGGGGTCTAACTATGGCTACACCTTC,CASSQLGGSNYGYTF
15,NA,NA,TRBV5-1,TRBJ1-3,TGCGCCAGCAGATCAGTACCAGTCGCTGGAAACACCATATATTTT,CASRSVPVAGNTIYF
16,TRBD2,NA,TRBV5-1,TRBJ2-7,TGCGCCAGCAGCTTGGAAGTGACTAGCGGGAGGTACGAGCAGTACTTC,CASSLEVTSGRYEQYF
14,NA,few,TRBV5-1,TRBJ2-5,TGCGCCAGCAGCTTGGAAAGCCTGCAAGAGACCCAGTACTTC,CASSLESLQETQYF
15,NA,NA,TRBV27,TRBJ1-2,TGTGCCAGCAGTTTATACCCGGTGGCTAACTATGGCTACACCTTC,CASSLYPVANYGYTF
11,TRBD1,NA,TRBV10-1,TRBJ2-1,TGCGCCAGCAGTGCCGGGACAGTGAAGTTCTTC,CASSAGTVKFF
15,TRBD1,NA,TRBV10-3,TRBJ1-1,TGTGCCATCGCCCGGACAGGGGTAATGAACACTGAAGCTTTCTTT,CAIARTGVMNTEAFF
13,NA,NA,TRBV7-2,TRBJ2-7,TGTGCCAGCAGCGTGACTACATCCTACGAGCAGTACTTC,CASSVTTSYEQYF
16,NA,NA,TRBV5-1,TRBJ2-7,TGCGCCAGCAGCATACCTGGGGGGACGCGGAACTACGAGCAGTACTTC,CASSIPGGTRNYEQYF
17,TRBD2,NA,TRBV7-8,TRBJ2-1,TGTGCCAGCAGCTTAGGTATGGTTGGCGGGGGGCGGAATGAGCAGTTCTTC,CASSLGMVGGGRNEQFF
13,NA,NA,TRBV29-1,TRBJ2-5,TGCAGCGTTGAAGGTGTCAGGGGTGATACCCAGTACTTC,CSVEGVRGDTQYF
14,NA,few,TRBV6-5,TRBJ2-4,TGTGCCAGCAGTCCGGGGGTAGCCAAAAACATTCAGTACTTC,CASSPGVAKNIQYF
15,NA,NA,TRBV9,TRBJ1-1,TGTGCCAGCAGCGTAATTAGGGGCGCCGTCACTGAAGCTTTCTTT,CASSVIRGAVTEAFF